A selection of T cell receptor beta chains follows, all from one sample in a study of shared clonotypes between healthy human individuals. The assay was immunoSEQ multiplex PCR, and TCRdb's table has in-frame clones only and misses some. The sample carries millions of clones, 90% to 95% recorded once. The sample consisted of naive CD4+ T cells sorted from blood. These receptors all stem from a man between 18 and 35 years old in good health. The CDR3 runs from the conserved cysteine through the conserved F or W. The D gene is left open where the match is weak. Rows give clone size only sometimes, using once, few, many, or a class for an expanded clone.

CDR3: CASSLGDRGMETQYF
DNA: TGCGCCAGCAGCTTGGGGGACAGGGGGATGGAGACCCAGTACTTC
V: TRBV5-1
size: -
J: TRBJ2-5
D: TRBD1

CDR3: CASSENTAYGYTF
DNA: TGTGCCAGCAGTGAAAACACAGCATATGGCTACACCTTC
V: TRBV6-1
size: -
J: TRBJ1-2
D: -

CDR3: CASSLDPSSGELFF
DNA: TGTGCCAGCAGCTTAGACCCATCCTCCGGGGAGCTGTTTTTT
V: TRBV7-6
size: -
J: TRBJ2-2
D: -

CDR3: CASSLGTVLNYGYTF
DNA: TGTGCCAGCAGCTTAGGGACAGTCCTTAACTATGGCTACACCTTC
V: TRBV7-2
size: -
J: TRBJ1-2
D: -

CDR3: CASSNTGNYGYTF
DNA: TGTGCCAGCAGTAATACAGGGAACTATGGCTACACCTTC
V: TRBV6-5
size: once
J: TRBJ1-2
D: -

CDR3: CASSRDGETQYF
DNA: TGTGCCAGCAGCAGAGATGGAGAGACCCAGTACTTC
V: TRBV21-1
size: few
J: TRBJ2-5
D: -

CDR3: CASSRTGITDTQYF
DNA: TGTGCCAGCAGTCGGACAGGGATCACAGATACGCAGTATTTT
V: TRBV7-3
size: -
J: TRBJ2-3
D: TRBD1

CDR3: CASRQLTEVNTEAFF
DNA: TGCGCCAGCAGACAGCTGACAGAGGTGAACACTGAAGCTTTCTTT
V: TRBV5-1
size: -
J: TRBJ1-1
D: -

CDR3: CASSLGRGGRVTTEAFF
DNA: TGTGCCAGCAGCTTAGGGAGGGGAGGCAGGGTAACCACTGAAGCTTTCTTT
V: TRBV5-6
size: -
J: TRBJ1-1
D: -

CDR3: CASLDLAGANVLTF
DNA: TGTGCCAGTTTAGACTTAGCTGGGGCCAACGTCCTGACTTTC
V: TRBV19
size: -
J: TRBJ2-6
D: -

CDR3: CASSLGQGGSEAFF
DNA: TGCGCCAGCAGCTTGGGTCAAGGTGGATCTGAAGCTTTCTTT
V: TRBV5-1
size: -
J: TRBJ1-1
D: -

CDR3: CASSFPGAGNTIYF
DNA: TGTGCCAGCAGCTTTCCAGGGGCTGGAAACACCATATATTTT
V: TRBV5-6
size: -
J: TRBJ1-3
D: -

CDR3: CASSRVNQPQHF
DNA: TGTGCCAGCAGTAGAGTAAATCAGCCCCAGCATTTT
V: TRBV28
size: many
J: TRBJ1-5
D: -

CDR3: CASSIVGTGAYEQYF
DNA: TGTGCCAGCAGCATAGTAGGGACAGGGGCCTACGAGCAGTACTTC
V: TRBV11-3
size: -
J: TRBJ2-7
D: TRBD1

CDR3: CASSRGLAGETQYF
DNA: TGCGCCAGCAGCCGGGGACTAGCGGGAGAGACCCAGTACTTC
V: TRBV5-1
size: -
J: TRBJ2-5
D: TRBD2

CDR3: CASSLVGGPTSYEQYF
DNA: TGCGCCAGCAGCTTGGTTGGGGGGCCGACCTCCTACGAGCAGTACTTC
V: TRBV5-1
size: -
J: TRBJ2-7
D: -

CDR3: CARAGTSGSTEQFF
DNA: TGTGCCCGGGCCGGGACTAGCGGGAGTACTGAGCAGTTCTTC
V: TRBV30
size: -
J: TRBJ2-1
D: TRBD2

CDR3: CASTNEPSYEQYF
DNA: TGCGCCAGCACCAATGAACCCAGCTACGAGCAGTACTTC
V: TRBV5-1
size: -
J: TRBJ2-7
D: -

CDR3: CASSVDLQGGLFGQFF
DNA: TGTGCCAGCAGCGTAGACCTTCAGGGAGGCCTTTTCGGGCAGTTCTTC
V: TRBV9
size: -
J: TRBJ2-1
D: -

CDR3: CASSSPGTQYF
DNA: TGTGCCAGCAGCTCGCCGGGGACCCAGTACTTC
V: TRBV5-8
size: -
J: TRBJ2-5
D: -

CDR3: CASSVGARGYEQYF
DNA: TGTGCCAGCAGCGTAGGGGCCAGGGGATACGAGCAGTACTTC
V: TRBV9
size: once
J: TRBJ2-7
D: -

CDR3: CASSIRQNGEQYF
DNA: TGTGCCAGCAGTATTCGACAGAACGGCGAGCAGTACTTC
V: TRBV28
size: -
J: TRBJ2-7
D: -

CDR3: CASSLRGTSGNYEQYF
DNA: TGTGCCAGCAGCTTGCGCGGGACTAGCGGAAACTACGAGCAGTACTTC
V: TRBV7-2
size: -
J: TRBJ2-7
D: TRBD2

CDR3: CASSLIRGGELFF
DNA: TGTGCCAGCAGTTTAATTAGAGGCGGGGAGCTGTTTTTT
V: TRBV27
size: -
J: TRBJ2-2
D: -

CDR3: CASSQWGNSYNEQFF
DNA: TGCGCCAGCAGCCAATGGGGGAACTCCTACAATGAGCAGTTCTTC
V: TRBV4-1
size: -
J: TRBJ2-1
D: -

CDR3: CASSLAQRTTLYEQYF
DNA: TGTGCCAGCAGCTTAGCGCAGCGGACAACTCTATACGAGCAGTACTTC
V: TRBV7-9
size: -
J: TRBJ2-7
D: -

CDR3: CASSDGRVTEAFF
DNA: TGTGCCAGCAGTGATGGCAGGGTTACTGAAGCTTTCTTT
V: TRBV2
size: -
J: TRBJ1-1
D: -

CDR3: CAWSDDGVVGGYTF
DNA: TGTGCCTGGAGCGACGACGGGGTGGTAGGAGGCTACACCTTC
V: TRBV30
size: -
J: TRBJ1-2
D: -

CDR3: CASSLTGLGYEQYF
DNA: TGCGCCAGCAGCTTAACGGGACTAGGCTACGAGCAGTACTTC
V: TRBV5-1
size: once
J: TRBJ2-7
D: TRBD2

CDR3: CASSLEAGVTEAFF
DNA: TGCGCCAGCAGCTTGGAGGCGGGGGTCACTGAAGCTTTCTTT
V: TRBV5-1
size: -
J: TRBJ1-1
D: -

CDR3: CAISESSGGKQETQYF
DNA: TGTGCCATCAGTGAGTCGAGCGGGGGGAAGCAAGAGACCCAGTACTTC
V: TRBV10-3
size: -
J: TRBJ2-5
D: TRBD2

CDR3: CASGLYSNQPQHF
DNA: TGTGCTAGTGGTTTGTATAGCAATCAGCCCCAGCATTTT
V: TRBV12-5
size: once
J: TRBJ1-5
D: -

CDR3: CASSLGTANTEAFF
DNA: TGTGCCAGCAGCTTAGGGACAGCGAACACTGAAGCTTTCTTT
V: TRBV11-2
size: few
J: TRBJ1-1
D: -

CDR3: CASSLAAREVGMDEQFF
DNA: TGTGCCAGCAGCTTGGCGGCGCGGGAGGTGGGTATGGATGAGCAGTTCTTC
V: TRBV7-9
size: -
J: TRBJ2-1
D: TRBD2

CDR3: CASSVALSGRTNEQFF
DNA: TGTGCCAGTAGTGTGGCACTTAGCGGGAGGACCAATGAGCAGTTCTTC
V: TRBV19
size: few
J: TRBJ2-1
D: TRBD2

CDR3: CSVVPAGRAYEQYF
DNA: TGCAGCGTTGTTCCTGCAGGGAGGGCCTACGAGCAGTACTTC
V: TRBV29-1
size: -
J: TRBJ2-7
D: TRBD2

CDR3: CASSETGFSEQFF
DNA: TGTGCCAGCAGTGAAACTGGCTTTTCTGAGCAGTTCTTC
V: TRBV6-1
size: -
J: TRBJ2-1
D: -

CDR3: CASSYSLAGGDEQFF
DNA: TGTGCCAGCAGCTACTCACTAGCGGGAGGCGATGAGCAGTTCTTC
V: TRBV7-2
size: -
J: TRBJ2-1
D: TRBD2

CDR3: CASSPPGSQETQYF
DNA: TGTGCCAGCTCACCACCGGGTAGTCAAGAGACCCAGTACTTC
V: TRBV18
size: -
J: TRBJ2-5
D: -

CDR3: CATSGLAASSYNEQFF
DNA: TGTGCCACCAGCGGCCTAGCGGCGAGCTCCTACAATGAGCAGTTCTTC
V: TRBV15
size: -
J: TRBJ2-1
D: TRBD2

CDR3: CASSLGGSGYEQYF
DNA: TGTGCCAGCAGTTTGGGCGGGAGCGGGTACGAGCAGTACTTC
V: TRBV27
size: -
J: TRBJ2-7
D: TRBD2

CDR3: CASTFSGGQSETQYF
DNA: TGTGCCAGCACCTTTAGCGGGGGGCAGTCAGAGACCCAGTACTTC
V: TRBV28
size: -
J: TRBJ2-5
D: TRBD2

CDR3: CASSFQGTGELFF
DNA: TGTGCCAGCAGTTTTCAAGGGACCGGGGAGCTGTTTTTT
V: TRBV27
size: -
J: TRBJ2-2
D: -

CDR3: CASSPPRGKSSYEQYF
DNA: TGTGCCAGCAGCCCTCCCAGGGGTAAAAGCTCCTACGAGCAGTACTTC
V: TRBV28
size: -
J: TRBJ2-7
D: -

CDR3: CASSSDRNNEQFF
DNA: TGTGCCAGCAGCTCGGACAGGAACAATGAGCAGTTCTTC
V: TRBV5-4
size: -
J: TRBJ2-1
D: TRBD1

CDR3: CASSGQLSNQPQHF
DNA: TGTGCCAGCAGTGGACAGCTTAGCAATCAGCCCCAGCATTTT
V: TRBV6-6
size: -
J: TRBJ1-5
D: -

CDR3: CASSRGTPATNEKLFF
DNA: TGTGCCAGCAGCCGGGGAACTCCTGCAACTAATGAAAAACTGTTTTTT
V: TRBV13
size: -
J: TRBJ1-4
D: -

CDR3: CASSLRRGYGYTF
DNA: TGTGCCAGCAGCCTTAGGAGGGGGTATGGCTACACCTTC
V: TRBV6-1
size: -
J: TRBJ1-2
D: -

CDR3: CASSLAWGSYEQYF
DNA: TGTGCCAGCAGCTTAGCATGGGGTTCCTACGAGCAGTACTTC
V: TRBV7-2
size: -
J: TRBJ2-7
D: -

CDR3: CASRLAGGPYF
DNA: TGTGCCAGCAGGCTAGCGGGAGGGCCGTACTTC
V: TRBV6-5
size: -
J: TRBJ2-7
D: TRBD2